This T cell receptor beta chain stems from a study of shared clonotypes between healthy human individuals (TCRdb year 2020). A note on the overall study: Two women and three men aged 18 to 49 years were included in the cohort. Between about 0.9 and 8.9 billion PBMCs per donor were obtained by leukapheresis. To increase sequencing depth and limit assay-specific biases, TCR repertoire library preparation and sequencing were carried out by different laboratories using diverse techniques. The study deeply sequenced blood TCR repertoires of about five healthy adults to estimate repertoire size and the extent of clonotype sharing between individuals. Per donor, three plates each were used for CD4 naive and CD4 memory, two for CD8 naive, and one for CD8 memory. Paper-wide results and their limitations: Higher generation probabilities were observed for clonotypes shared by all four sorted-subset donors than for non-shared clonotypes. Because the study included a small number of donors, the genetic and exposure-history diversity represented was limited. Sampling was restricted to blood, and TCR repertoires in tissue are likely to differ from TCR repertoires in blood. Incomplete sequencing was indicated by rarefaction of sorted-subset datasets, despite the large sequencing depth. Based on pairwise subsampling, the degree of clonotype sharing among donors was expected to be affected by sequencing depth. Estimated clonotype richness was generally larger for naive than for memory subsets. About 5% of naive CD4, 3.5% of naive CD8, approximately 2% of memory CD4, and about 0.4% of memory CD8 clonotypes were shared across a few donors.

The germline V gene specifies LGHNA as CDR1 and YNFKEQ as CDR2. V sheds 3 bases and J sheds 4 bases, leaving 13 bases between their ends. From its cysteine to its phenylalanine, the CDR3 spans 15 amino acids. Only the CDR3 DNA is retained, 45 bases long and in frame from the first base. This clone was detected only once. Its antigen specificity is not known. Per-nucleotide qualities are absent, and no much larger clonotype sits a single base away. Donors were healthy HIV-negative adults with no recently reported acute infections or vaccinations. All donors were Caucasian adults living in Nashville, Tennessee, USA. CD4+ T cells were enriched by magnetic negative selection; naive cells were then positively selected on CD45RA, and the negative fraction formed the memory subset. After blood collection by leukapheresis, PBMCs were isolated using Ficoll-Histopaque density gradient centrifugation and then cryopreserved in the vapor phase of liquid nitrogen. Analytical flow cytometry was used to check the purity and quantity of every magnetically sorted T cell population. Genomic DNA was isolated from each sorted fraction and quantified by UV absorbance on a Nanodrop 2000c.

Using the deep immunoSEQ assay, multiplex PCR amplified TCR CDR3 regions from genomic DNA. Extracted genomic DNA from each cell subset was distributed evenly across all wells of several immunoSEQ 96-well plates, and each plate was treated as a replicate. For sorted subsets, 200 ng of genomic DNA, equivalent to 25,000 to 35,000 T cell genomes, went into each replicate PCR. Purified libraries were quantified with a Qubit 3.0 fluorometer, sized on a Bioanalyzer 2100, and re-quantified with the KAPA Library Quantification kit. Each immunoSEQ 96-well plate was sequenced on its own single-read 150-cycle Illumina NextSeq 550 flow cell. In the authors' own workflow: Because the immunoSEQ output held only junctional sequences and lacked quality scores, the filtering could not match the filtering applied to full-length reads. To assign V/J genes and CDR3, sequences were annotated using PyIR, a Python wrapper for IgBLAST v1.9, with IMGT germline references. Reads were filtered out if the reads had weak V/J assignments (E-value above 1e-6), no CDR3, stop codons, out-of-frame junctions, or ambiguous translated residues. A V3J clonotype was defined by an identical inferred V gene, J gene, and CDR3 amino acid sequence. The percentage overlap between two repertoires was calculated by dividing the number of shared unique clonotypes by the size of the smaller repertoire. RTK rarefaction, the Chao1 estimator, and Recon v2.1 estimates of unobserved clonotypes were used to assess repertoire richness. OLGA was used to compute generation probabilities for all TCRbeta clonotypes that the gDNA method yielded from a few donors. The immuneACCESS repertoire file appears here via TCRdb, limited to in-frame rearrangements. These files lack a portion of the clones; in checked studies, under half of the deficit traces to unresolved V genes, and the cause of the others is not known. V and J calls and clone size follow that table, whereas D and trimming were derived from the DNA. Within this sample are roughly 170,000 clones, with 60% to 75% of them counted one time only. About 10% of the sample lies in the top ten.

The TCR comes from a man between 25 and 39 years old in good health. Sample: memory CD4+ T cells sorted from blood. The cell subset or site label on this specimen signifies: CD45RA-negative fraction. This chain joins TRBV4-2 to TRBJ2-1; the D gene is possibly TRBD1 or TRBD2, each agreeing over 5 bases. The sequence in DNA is TGTGCCAGCAGCCAGAAGTTTGGGACGTACAATGAGCAGTTCTTC. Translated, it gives CASSQKFGTYNEQFF.